Listed below are T cell receptor beta chains from one sample, sequenced in a study of T cells in Graves' hyperthyroidism and ophthalmopathy. TCRdb fed the multiplex PCR reads into MiXCR, producing one record per CDR3 protein. The sample holds 95,000 to 110,000 distinct CDR3 sequences; roughly 15% are singletons and the top ten take around 42%. The sequenced sample was blood. The origin of the receptors is a woman in her forties or fifties with Graves' hyperthyroidism. Each CDR3 is given with its conserved first and last residue. The D gene is left open where the match is weak. Rows may omit the clone size; those that give it use once, few, many or a size class.

CASSLDGTGHEKLFF	TGCGCCAGCAGCTTGGACGGGACAGGTCATGAAAAACTGTTTTTT	TRBJ1-4	once	TRBD1	TRBV5-1
CASSQGAERSQPQHF	TGTGCCAGCAGTCAAGGGGCAGAGAGGAGTCAGCCCCAGCATTTT	TRBJ1-5	many	.	TRBV6-1
CAISSGGGYTF	TGTGCCATCAGTTCCGGTGGGGGCTACACCTTC	TRBJ1-2	many	.	TRBV10-3
CASSLGGLAGASNTGELFF	TGTGCCAGCAGCTTAGGGGGACTAGCGGGAGCTTCGAACACCGGGGAGCTGTTTTTT	TRBJ2-2	many	TRBD2	TRBV7-3
CASSFGGGGYEQYF	TGTGCCAGCAGTTTCGGAGGGGGAGGGTACGAGCAGTACTTC	TRBJ2-7	many	.	TRBV28
CASSIGAGGPGETQYF	TGTGCCAGCAGCATAGGGGCGGGAGGGCCGGGGGAGACCCAGTACTTC	TRBJ2-5	many	TRBD2	TRBV12-3/TRBV12-4
CATSETGEMNQPQHF	TGTGCCACCAGTGAAACAGGGGAGATGAATCAGCCCCAGCATTTT	TRBJ1-5	many	TRBD1	TRBV24-1
CASRLEGIYGYTF	TGTGCCAGCAGGTTGGAGGGGATCTATGGCTACACCTTC	TRBJ1-2	many	.	TRBV6-1
CATSREQGGQFF	TGTGCCACCAGCAGAGAACAGGGGGGGCAGTTCTTC	TRBJ2-1	many	TRBD1	TRBV15
CSGGPGTGTSGGNEQFF	TGCAGTGGTGGACCCGGGACCGGGACTAGCGGGGGAAATGAGCAGTTCTTC	TRBJ2-1	.	TRBD2	TRBV20-1
CASFGTTSGAYEQYF	TGTGCCAGTTTCGGTACGACTAGCGGAGCGTACGAGCAGTACTTC	TRBJ2-7	many	TRBD2	TRBV6-1